These 29 T cell receptor beta chains came from one sample sequenced in a study of blood T cell repertoires in COVID-19. Libraries were prepared by immunoSEQ multiplex PCR; TCRdb keeps only in-frame clonotypes and omits some of them. The table has over 250,000 clones, almost 85% seen once. The sample was peripheral blood. The origin of the receptors is a man between 50 and 59 years old with active or convalescent COVID-19.

The chain combines TRBV28 with TRBJ2-7, with 7 bases fitting TRBD2. The ends lost 5 bases at V and 2 bases at J; junction bases unmatched: 9. The CDR3 extends over 15 amino acids. Germline assignment: CDR1 MDHEN and CDR2 SYDVKM. CDR3 sequence (DNA): TGTGCCAGCAGTCCCCCTGGGGGAGGGACCTACGAGCAGTACTTC. It translates to CASSPPGGGTYEQYF. Full variable domain (remainder filled in from reference TRBV28 and TRBJ2-7): DVKVTQSSRYLVKRTGEKVFLECVQDMDHENMFWYRQDPGLGLRLIYFSYDVKMKEKGDIPEGYSVSREKKERFSLILESASTNQTSMYLCASSPPGGGTYEQYFGPGTRLTVT.

The chain is built from TRBV9 and TRBJ2-1; possibly TRBD2 for D (5 bases). The V gene lost 0 bases and the J gene lost 2 bases, with 9 bases spanning the gap. This CDR3 comprises 15 residues. CDR1 and CDR2 from the germline V gene are SGDLS and YYNGEE. CDR3 DNA: TGTGCCAGCAGCGTAGGTGGGAGTACCTACAATGAGCAGTTCTTC. Amino acid sequence: CASSVGGSTYNEQFF.

The CDR3 nucleotides are TGTGCCAGTAGTCCCGTAGGGGATGGTGATTCACCCCTCCACTTT. Translation: CASSPVGDGDSPLHF. V gene TRBV19 combines with J gene TRBJ1-6; D is possibly TRBD1 (5 bases). CDR3 length: 15 amino acids. Germline V gene sequence: CDR1 LNHDA, CDR2 SQIVND (reference sequence). The V end lost 5 bases, the J end lost 8 bases, and 16 bases lay between the germline ends.

V and J are TRBV7-9 and TRBJ1-2; no clear D. The CDR3 is 12 residues long. The germline V and J ends were trimmed by 2 bases and 5 bases, with 6 bases remaining between them. Germline V gene lookup returns CDR1 SEHNR and CDR2 FQNEAQ (reference sequence). The CDR3 DNA follows: TGTGCCAGCAGCTTACTATTGTATGGCTACACCTTC. Translation: CASSLLLYGYTF.

This chain uses TRBV5-1 with TRBJ2-5, with TRBD1 matching 10 bases. J was trimmed by 5 bases and V by 0 bases; bases with no gene match: 7. The CDR3 is 16 amino acids. The germline V gene has CDR1 SGHRS and CDR2 YFSETQ. The CDR3 loop is CASSLEPGQGVETQYF. The CDR3 nucleotides read TGCGCCAGCAGCTTGGAGCCCGGACAGGGGGTTGAGACCCAGTACTTC.

The rearrangement links TRBV9 to TRBJ2-3, with TRBD2 matching over 7 bases. Germline CDR1 reads SGDLS; CDR2 reads YYNGEE. The CDR3 runs to 15 residues. The V gene end was trimmed by 0 bases and the J gene end by 3 bases; junction bases not matched to a gene: 4. CDR3 bases: TGTGCCAGCAGCGTAGCCGCTAGCGGTACAGATACGCAGTATTTT. Amino acid sequence: CASSVAASGTDTQYF. The full variable domain, rest sourced from reference TRBV9 and TRBJ2-3, is DSGVTQTPKHLITATGQRVTLRCSPRSGDLSVYWYQQSLDQGLQFLIQYYNGEERAKGNILERFSAQQFPDLHSELNLSSLELGDSALYFCASSVAASGTDTQYFGPGTRLTVL.

A few counts support this clone. The CDR3 spells CASSPGQGAYEQYF. The CDR3 DNA is TGTGCCAGCAGTCCGGGACAGGGCGCCTACGAGCAGTACTTC. This sequence joins TRBV28 and TRBJ2-7, with 9 bases aligning to TRBD1. From germline, CDR1 is MDHEN and CDR2 SYDVKM. This CDR3 contains 14 residues. J gave up 2 bases and V 5 bases, and 4 bases lay outside the gene matches.

V gene TRBV5-4 combines with J gene TRBJ1-6; D is unclear. Germline values: CDR1 SGHNT, CDR2 YYREEE (reference sequence). The CDR3 is 12 residues long. Trimming removed 4 bases at V and 5 bases at J, with 4 bases between. DNA for the CDR3: TGTGCCAGCAGCGCGGATAATTCACCCCTCCACTTT. It yields the protein CASSADNSPLHF.

This sequence joins TRBV28 and TRBJ1-4, with 10 nucleotides matching TRBD1. The CDR3 extends over 18 amino acids. Germline assignment: CDR1 MDHEN and CDR2 SYDVKM. Trimming removed 2 bases from V and 8 bases from J; junction bases left unmatched: 14. The CDR3 nucleotides are TGTGCCAGCAGTTTACCCTCTGTGGGACAGGGGCTTAAGGAAAAACTGTTTTTT. This encodes CASSLPSVGQGLKEKLFF. Full variable domain (outside the CDR3, taken from reference TRBV28 and TRBJ1-4): DVKVTQSSRYLVKRTGEKVFLECVQDMDHENMFWYRQDPGLGLRLIYFSYDVKMKEKGDIPEGYSVSREKKERFSLILESASTNQTSMYLCASSLPSVGQGLKEKLFFGSGTQLSVL.

The genes are TRBV27 and TRBJ2-7; 7 bases match TRBD2. This CDR3 comprises 15 residues. Germline trimming cut 3 bases from V and 2 bases from J; bases unmatched to any gene: 7. CDR1 and CDR2 from the germline V gene are MNHEY and SMNVEV (reference sequence). The CDR3, as DNA: TGTGCCAGCAGTTTGGCCCTCGGACTAGCCTACGAGCAGTACTTC. It yields the protein CASSLALGLAYEQYF.

This sequence joins TRBV12-1 and TRBJ2-4; TRBD2 is taken as the D call from the table, unchecked against the DNA. TRBV12-1 is a pseudogene locus. The CDR3 runs to 18 residues. The CDR3 sequence is CASSLITGGIIAKNIQYF. CDR3 DNA sequence: TGTGCCAGCAGCTTAATAACGGGAGGGATCATAGCCAAAAACATTCAGTACTTC.

This clone has just a few counts. The chain is built from TRBV24-1 and TRBJ2-3; D gene uncertain. V lost 7 bases and J 0 bases, leaving 4 bases between the germline ends. CDR3 length: 12 residues. CDR1 is KGHDR and CDR2 is SFDVKD in the germline V gene. The chain's CDR3 is CATSSSTDTQYF. CDR3 DNA sequence: TGTGCCACCAGCTCTAGCACAGATACGCAGTATTTT.

CDR3 loop: CASSLEQGLAEAFF. CDR3 nucleotides: TGTGCCAGCAGCTTGGAACAGGGGCTTGCTGAAGCTTTCTTT. The chain employs TRBV5-5 and TRBJ1-1; the match to TRBD1 covers 7 bases. Trimming took 0 bases from V and 6 from J; bases not matched to a gene: 5. The CDR3 sequence is 14 residues long. Per germline, CDR1 SGHKS and CDR2 YYEKEE (reference sequence).

In nucleotides, the CDR3 is TGCAGTGCTCATTACGGGTACGAGCAGTACTTC. This sequence encodes CSAHYGYEQYF. The rearrangement links TRBV20-1 to TRBJ2-7; D call uncertain. Germline V lookup: CDR1 DFQATT, CDR2 SNEGSKA (reference sequence). The CDR3 contains 11 residues. Between the trimmed V and J ends, which lost 5 bases and 4 bases, there was a span of 9 bases.

The chain carries TRBV13 and TRBJ2-2, with 10 bases fitting TRBD2. Germline V CDR1 and CDR2: PRHDT, FYEKMQ (reference sequence). The CDR3 spans 17 residues. V dropped 1 base and J dropped 5; count of bases not matched to a gene: 7. The CDR3: CASSLALAGVQTGELFF. The CDR3 region has the DNA TGTGCCAGCAGCTTAGCCCTAGCGGGAGTTCAAACCGGGGAGCTGTTTTTT.

This clone was picked up a small number of times. The J gene is TRBJ1-2, the V gene TRBV4-1; D is uncertain. Trimming cost V 1 base and J 3 bases, with 24 bases left between them. Germline CDR1 reads MGHRA; CDR2 reads YSYEKL. The CDR3 contains 19 residues. The CDR3 coding sequence is TGCGCCAGCAGCCAAGTGGGTTTGTCGCGGGCAGGTGGGGACTATGGCTACACCTTC. This encodes CASSQVGLSRAGGDYGYTF.

Here the CDR3 DNA reads TGTGCCAGCAGCTCTCAGGGAGGCACTGAAGCTTTCTTT. Protein sequence: CASSSQGGTEAFF. The chain links TRBV7-9 to TRBJ1-1; D is possibly TRBD1 (5 bases). Trimming stripped 4 bases from V and 4 bases from J, with 10 bases between. Germline V gives CDR1 SEHNR, CDR2 FQNEAQ (reference sequence). CDR3 size: 13 residues.

The chain combines TRBV7-6 with TRBJ2-5; weak D call: TRBD2 (7 bases). Trimming cost V 6 bases and J 9 bases, with 29 bases left between them. This CDR3 is 17 amino acids long. Germline V gene data show CDR1 as SGHVS and CDR2 as FNYEAQ. The CDR3 is CASSSRGGAENWRAQYF. In nucleotides, the CDR3 is TGTGCCAGCAGTTCTAGGGGGGGGGCTGAAAACTGGAGAGCCCAGTACTTC.

The gene calls are TRBV11-1 and TRBJ2-3; 8 nucleotides align to TRBD2. Germline lookup yields CDR1 SGHAT and CDR2 FQDESV (reference sequence). This CDR3 comprises 16 residues. Trimming cost V 1 base and J 1 base; bases outside gene matches: 4. CDR3 protein: CASSLDELAGTDTQYF. In DNA form, the CDR3 reads TGTGCCAGCAGCTTAGACGAACTAGCGGGCACAGATACGCAGTATTTT.

The CDR3 DNA follows: TGTGCCAGCAGACTTCCTAGTGCGGAGACCCAGTACTTC. Translation gives CASRLPSAETQYF. V usage is TRBV12-3 or TRBV12-4 and J usage is TRBJ2-5; D is undetermined. The CDR3 is 13 residues long. The V gene lost 6 bases and the J gene lost 5 bases, with 13 bases spanning the gap.

The chain has TRBV5-6 and TRBJ1-1; 9 bases line up with TRBD1. V shed 2 bases, J shed 9 bases, and the junction held 8 bases outside the gene matches. This CDR3 is built from 14 residues. Looked up from germline, CDR1 is SGHDT and CDR2 is YYEEEE. The CDR3 nucleotides are TGTGCCAGCAGCTTTTATGGGACAGGGACACAAGCTTTCTTT. Amino acids: CASSFYGTGTQAFF.

The CDR3 region is CASSLLGTVTGELFF. CDR3 nucleotides: TGTGCCAGCAGCTTACTAGGGACAGTCACCGGGGAGCTGTTTTTT. The chain employs TRBV7-2 and TRBJ2-2; 7 nucleotides agree with TRBD1. The CDR3 loop spans 15 amino acids. The germline gives CDR1 SGHTA, CDR2 FQGNSA. Germline trimming cut 2 bases from V and 4 bases from J; bases unmatched to any gene: 4.

This clone was seen more than once but under ten times. The chain recombines TRBV27 with TRBJ2-1, with TRBD1 matching 10 bases. Germline trimming cut 5 bases from V and 7 bases from J; bases unmatched to any gene: 11. Germline V gene lookup returns CDR1 MNHEY and CDR2 SMNVEV (reference sequence). The CDR3 has 16 amino acids. Written as DNA, the CDR3 is TGTGCCAGCAGTCTCCCGGGACAGGGGTTTTTAAATGAGCAGTTCTTC. It yields the protein CASSLPGQGFLNEQFF.

This rearrangement joins TRBV11-3 to TRBJ2-1; TRBD2 might be the D (5 bases). Germline lookup yields CDR1 SGHNT and CDR2 YENEEA. This CDR3 spans 19 amino acids. With 0 bases removed from V and 1 base from J, the gap between germline ends came to 19 bases. The CDR3 region is CASSLETIILELSYNEQFF. CDR3 DNA sequence: TGTGCCAGCAGCTTAGAAACCATCATACTAGAGTTGTCCTACAATGAGCAGTTCTTC.

The chain joins TRBV28 to TRBJ2-7; TRBD2 matches at 8 bases. In germline, CDR1 is MDHEN, CDR2 SYDVKM. The CDR3 contains 13 residues. Trimming at V came to 8 bases and at J to 6 bases, leaving 9 bases not matched to a gene. The CDR3 here is CASRGGGDGEQYF. In DNA form, the CDR3 reads TGTGCCAGCCGGGGGGGAGGCGACGGCGAGCAGTACTTC.

This chain uses TRBV9 with TRBJ1-2; 8 positions agree with TRBD1. Germline loops: CDR1 SGDLS, CDR2 YYNGEE. The CDR3 loop spans 14 amino acids. Germline trimming cut 4 bases from V and 6 bases from J; bases unmatched to any gene: 8. The CDR3, as DNA: TGTGCCAGCAGCTCAACGCGACAGGGGCATGGCTACACCTTC. It specifies CASSSTRQGHGYTF.

V usage is TRBV5-5 and J usage is TRBJ1-5; 7 bases align to TRBD1. The V segment lost 4 bases and the J segment 7 bases; nucleotides outside the gene matches: 8. The CDR3 runs to 14 residues. Germline V gene data show CDR1 as SGHKS and CDR2 as YYEKEE (reference sequence). The CDR3 sequence: CASSPRQGFQPQHF. In DNA, the CDR3 is TGTGCCAGCAGCCCCAGACAGGGATTCCAGCCCCAGCATTTT.

To note about this clone: A much larger clone differs by one base, so this may be a read error. Other DNA sequences in the same sample also yield this CDR3. The chain employs TRBV3-1 (or the pseudogene TRBV3-2) and TRBJ2-3, with unresolved D. V dropped 1 base and J dropped 2 bases, with 7 bases sitting between them. This CDR3 has 14 residues. The V gene's germline CDR1 is LGHDT and CDR2 YNNKEL (reference sequence). This CDR3 reads CASSQGQFTDTQYF. CDR3 DNA: TGTGCCAGCAGCCAAGGGCAGTTCACAGATACGCAGTATTTT.

The chain joins TRBV29-1 to TRBJ1-2, with a weak D call TRBD1 (5 bases). V shed 0 bases and J shed 3 bases, with 17 bases lying between them. The CDR3 has 16 residues. Germline-derived CDR1 and CDR2 are SQVTM and ANQGSEA. Written as DNA, the CDR3 is TGCAGCGTTGAAGACCGAAAGGACAAGCTAGACTATGGCTACACCTTC. Amino acid sequence: CSVEDRKDKLDYGYTF.